This T cell receptor (beta chain) was sequenced during a study of blood T cell repertoires in COVID-19. How the authors handled the data: It was from reference gene primer amplification that nucleated cell counts were estimated. Only in-frame clones appear in the TCRdb table, and some are missing; sequencing was by immunoSEQ multiplex PCR. That table is the source of V, J and clone size, and D and trimming were worked out from the DNA. The table shows approximately 270,000 clones, with about nine tenths occurring only once. Cohort 3 recovery required two negative PCRs, clearance, or symptom resolution. The germline V gene has CDR1 GTSNPN and CDR2 SVGIG (reference sequence). The CDR3 runs 12 residues. With 2 bases removed from V and 0 bases from J, the gap between germline ends came to 4 bases.

The receptor was derived from a woman aged 60 to 75 who had recovered from COVID-19. This chain connects TRBV30 to TRBJ2-5; D remains ambiguous. Sequences were obtained from PBMCs or T cells enriched from blood (not recorded which). The CDR3 nucleotides read TGTGCCTGGAGTTCGTACCAAGAGACCCAGTACTTC. This sequence encodes CAWSSYQETQYF.